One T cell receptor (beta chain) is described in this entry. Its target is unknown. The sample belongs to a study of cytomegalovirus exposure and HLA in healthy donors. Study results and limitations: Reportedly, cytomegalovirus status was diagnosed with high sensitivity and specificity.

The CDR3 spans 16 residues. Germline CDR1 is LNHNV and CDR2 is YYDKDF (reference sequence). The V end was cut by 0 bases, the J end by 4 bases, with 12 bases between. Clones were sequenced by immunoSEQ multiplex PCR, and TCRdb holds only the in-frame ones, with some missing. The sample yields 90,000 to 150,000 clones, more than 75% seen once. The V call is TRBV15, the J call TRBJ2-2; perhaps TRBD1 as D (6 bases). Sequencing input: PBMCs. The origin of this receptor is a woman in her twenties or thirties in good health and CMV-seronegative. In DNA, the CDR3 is TGTGCCACCAGCAGAGAGTTTCCAGGGGTCACCGGGGAGCTGTTTTTT. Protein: CATSREFPGVTGELFF.